Shown below are 8 T cell receptor beta chains from a single sample sequenced in a study of Graves' ophthalmopathy and Graves' hyperthyroidism. Beta-chain TCR CDR3 regions were amplified from RNA transcripts. HTBI primers were employed in first-round RT-PCR, then a second-round multiplex PCR followed. MiXCR, run by TCRdb on the multiplex PCR reads, gives a single entry per CDR3 protein. There are 350,000 to 450,000 distinct CDR3 sequences in the sample; approximately 20% occur only once, and roughly 1.6% lies in the top ten. The sequenced sample consisted of peripheral blood. These receptor sequences come from a woman in her late teens or twenties with Graves' ophthalmopathy.

This clonotype was counted many times. The chain combines TRBV24-1 with TRBJ2-2; 10 bases map to TRBD1. The V and J ends lost 0 bases and 5 bases, in that order; junction bases with no gene match: 2. CDR3 size: 16 residues. Germline values: CDR1 KGHDR, CDR2 SFDVKD. CDR3 DNA: TGTGCCACCAGTGATTTGCCGGACAGGGGGACCGGGGAGCTGTTTTTT. Translated, it gives CATSDLPDRGTGELFF.

The table lists this clonotype with many counts. The chain uses TRBV19 and TRBJ1-2; possibly TRBD1 for D (5 bases). V lost 3 bases and J 4 bases, leaving 18 bases between the germline ends. This CDR3 has 16 residues. Germline V gene sequence: CDR1 LNHDA, CDR2 SQIVND (reference sequence). The DNA of the CDR3 is TGTGCCAGTAGTATTAGTCGAAACAGGCCGGGCTATGGCTACACCTTC. It encodes CASSISRNRPGYGYTF.

This clonotype has at least ten counts. This rearrangement joins TRBV11-2 to TRBJ2-5; the match to TRBD2 covers 15 bases. The length of the CDR3 is 18 residues. CDR1 SGHAT and CDR2 FQNNGV come from the germline V gene. Trimming removed 3 bases from V and 4 bases from J; junction bases left unmatched: 9. CDR3 DNA sequence: TGTGCCAGCAGCTTTCGATCGGGACTAGCGGGAGGAGGAGAGACCCAGTACTTC. Translated, it gives CASSFRSGLAGGGETQYF.

This chain links TRBV27 with TRBJ2-7, with 7 bases that match TRBD2. Trimming at V came to 6 bases and at J to 2 bases, leaving 10 bases not matched to a gene. The CDR3 is made up of 15 amino acids. Per the germline V gene, CDR1 is MNHEY and CDR2 is SMNVEV (reference sequence). The CDR3 reads CASSLVSLAAYEQYF. CDR3 DNA sequence: TGTGCCAGCAGCTTAGTTTCCCTAGCGGCCTACGAGCAGTACTTC.

This clonotype showed up many times. The gene calls are TRBV7-2 and TRBJ1-5; 7 bases agree with TRBD1. Germline trimming cut 8 bases from V and 4 bases from J; bases unmatched to any gene: 5. CDR3 length equals 13 residues. Germline-derived CDR1 and CDR2 are SGHTA and FQGNSA. The CDR3, as DNA: TGTGCCAGCGGTGACAGGGTTAATCAGCCCCAGCATTTT. Encoded protein: CASGDRVNQPQHF.

This clonotype appeared once. V is TRBV6-1 and J is TRBJ1-2; D perhaps matches TRBD1 (6 bases). CDR1 and CDR2 (germline): MNHNS, SASEGT. This CDR3 contains 14 residues. V lost 8 bases and J lost 2, with 15 bases in between. The CDR3 here is CASSPQDRNYGYTF. The CDR3 DNA follows: TGTGCCAGCTCGCCTCAAGACAGGAACTATGGCTACACCTTC.

This clonotype appeared many times. This sequence joins TRBV28 and TRBJ1-3; D not resolved. The V end lost 5 bases, the J end lost 3 bases, and 20 bases lay between the germline ends. Germline assignment: CDR1 MDHEN and CDR2 SYDVKM. The CDR3 contains 17 residues. The CDR3 region has the DNA TGTGCCAGCAGTCTCCCTCGGGCAGCAGCCTTTGGAAACACCATATATTTT. As protein: CASSLPRAAAFGNTIYF.

This clonotype was seen many times. This chain joins TRBV30 and TRBJ2-2; D remains unclear. The V end was cut by 0 bases, the J end by 2 bases, with 7 bases between. Germline CDR1 and CDR2: GTSNPN and SVGIG (reference sequence). The CDR3 has 14 amino acids. The CDR3 protein is CAWSVGRNTGELFF. The CDR3 DNA sequence: TGTGCCTGGAGTGTAGGCCGTAACACCGGGGAGCTGTTTTTT.